The present entry profiles one T cell receptor beta chain with its context. Its antigen is currently unknown. Sequencing was performed with immunoSEQ multiplex PCR; in TCRdb, only in-frame clones are kept and a portion is missing. The data show more than 80,000 clones, around 90% seen once. This entry belongs to a study of cytomegalovirus exposure and HLA in healthy donors. V lost 3 bases to trimming and J lost 1 base; unmatched junction nucleotides: 11. Germline CDR1 and CDR2: KGHSH and LQKENI. The CDR3 covers 17 residues. Overall study findings and caveats: There were a few CMV-associated chains whose specificity for CMV antigens was confirmed in vitro.

The sample was PBMCs. The chain couples TRBV18 to TRBJ1-1; 7 bases fit TRBD1. The clonotype was recovered from a woman younger than 30 in good health and CMV-seropositive. CDR3: CASSPPRRGPQNTEAFF. The DNA of the CDR3 is TGTGCCAGCTCACCCCCGCGGAGGGGGCCCCAGAACACTGAAGCTTTCTTT.